This T cell receptor beta chain was identified during a study of cytomegalovirus exposure and HLA in healthy donors. Study-level information: HLA-typed donors were the source of some 85 million unique TCRs, which an early data release held.

The PCR contained 60 Vbeta and 13 Jbeta primers. Sequencing used immunoSEQ multiplex PCR; TCRdb keeps in-frame clones, though not all of them. The sample includes under 200,000 clones, 75% to 90% of them seen just once. The ends were cut back, 2 bases at V and 2 bases at J, with 7 bases in the middle. CDR1 is MNHEY and CDR2 is SVGAGI in the germline V gene. This CDR3 has 14 residues. The TCR was taken from a human donor in good health. Specimen: PBMCs. The chain joins TRBV6-5 to TRBJ2-1, with TRBD2 as a possible D gene (5 bases). The CDR3 loop is CASSYGGPYNEQFF. The CDR3, as DNA: TGTGCCAGCAGTTACGGAGGCCCCTACAATGAGCAGTTCTTC.